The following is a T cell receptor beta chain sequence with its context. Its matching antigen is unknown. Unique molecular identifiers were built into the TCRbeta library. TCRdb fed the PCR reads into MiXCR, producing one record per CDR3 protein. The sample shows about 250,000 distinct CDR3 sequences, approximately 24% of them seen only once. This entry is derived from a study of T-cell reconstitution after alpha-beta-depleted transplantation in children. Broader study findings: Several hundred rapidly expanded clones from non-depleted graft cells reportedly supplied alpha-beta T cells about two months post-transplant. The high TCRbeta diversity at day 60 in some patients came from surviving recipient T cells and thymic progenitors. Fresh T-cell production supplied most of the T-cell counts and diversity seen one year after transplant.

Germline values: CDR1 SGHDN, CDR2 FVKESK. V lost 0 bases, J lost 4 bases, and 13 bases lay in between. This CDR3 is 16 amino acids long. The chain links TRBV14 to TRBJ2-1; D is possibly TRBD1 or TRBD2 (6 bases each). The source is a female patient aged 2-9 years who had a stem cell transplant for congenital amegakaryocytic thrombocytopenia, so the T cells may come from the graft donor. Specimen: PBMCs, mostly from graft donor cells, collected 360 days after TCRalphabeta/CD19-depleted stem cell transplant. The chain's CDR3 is CASSQDRGALYNEQFF. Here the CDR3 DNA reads TGTGCCAGCAGCCAAGATAGGGGGGCGCTTTACAATGAGCAGTTCTTC.